A selection of T cell receptor beta chains follows, all from one sample in a study of T-cell reconstitution after alpha-beta-depleted transplantation in children. Each CDR3 protein gets one entry after TCRdb re-called the PCR reads with MiXCR. This table has some 290,000 distinct CDR3 sequences, over 8% appearing once. Source: PBMCs from the stem cell graft donor, taken from the stem cell graft. The receptors derive from a human donor who donated a stem cell graft to a child with SCID. Each CDR3 is given with its conserved first and last residue. A D gene is named only where the DNA matches it firmly. For some rows the clone size is stated as once, few or many, or as a class when expanded; others skip it.

J gene	D gene	clone size	CDR3 length	V gene	CDR3 protein
TRBJ2-3	TRBD1	many	14	TRBV29-1	CSPLGTGGADTQYF
TRBJ2-5	-	-	14	TRBV5-4	CASSLTGQGETQYF
TRBJ2-5	-	many	13	TRBV5-1	CASSLGGQETQYF
TRBJ2-7	-	few	15	TRBV11-2	CASSLQAGAPYEQYF
TRBJ2-1	-	few	17	TRBV5-6	CASSSDLFISSYNEQFF
TRBJ2-7	TRBD1	-	17	TRBV5-6	CASSAPPGSGGPYEQYF
TRBJ1-2	TRBD1	few	16	TRBV20-1	CSARKPGQGMSYGYTF
TRBJ1-6	TRBD1	-	16	TRBV3-1	CASSRGQGAKNSPLHF
TRBJ2-4	-	-	15	TRBV11-2	CASSFPGTAKNIQYF
TRBJ2-5	-	many	15	TRBV6-5	CASSYSSGWSETQYF
TRBJ1-6	-	-	15	TRBV12-3/TRBV12-4	CASSFHRDGNSPLHF
TRBJ1-6	TRBD1	-	15	TRBV19	CASSISIGTDSPLHF
TRBJ2-7	TRBD1	many	14	TRBV12-3/TRBV12-4	CASSLTGSSYEQYF
TRBJ2-1	TRBD1	-	16	TRBV19	CASSIAGGILIDEQFF
TRBJ2-7	TRBD1	few	16	TRBV4-2	CASSQVTGELGHEQYF
TRBJ2-5	-	-	12	TRBV6-5	CASSYVGETQYF
TRBJ2-3	-	few	18	TRBV4-1	CASSPKALPGASTDTQYF
TRBJ1-1	-	many	13	TRBV20-1	CSARATGQTEAFF
TRBJ1-5	-	-	15	TRBV4-1	CASSQEGLGNQPQHF
TRBJ2-3	TRBD2	-	17	TRBV5-1	CASSTQGTSGGTDTQYF
TRBJ1-2	-	many	14	TRBV10-3	CAISESGTGSGYTF
TRBJ2-5	TRBD2	few	14	TRBV20-1	CSASSGTRWETQYF
TRBJ2-3	-	few	15	TRBV12-3/TRBV12-4	CASSLAGEDTDTQYF
TRBJ2-2	TRBD1	few	17	TRBV5-6	CASSLGTGVGTTGELFF
TRBJ2-4	TRBD1	many	15	TRBV12-3/TRBV12-4	CASSPTRQGANIQYF
TRBJ1-1	-	many	13	TRBV29-1	CSVESTGKTEAFF
TRBJ2-1	-	-	12	TRBV12-3/TRBV12-4	CASYLFTNEQFF
TRBJ2-3	-	few	13	TRBV5-1	CASSLRRGDTQYF
TRBJ2-7	-	-	13	TRBV7-8	CASREDRTYEQYF
TRBJ1-3	TRBD1	-	15	TRBV12-3/TRBV12-4	CASRYDRVRGNTIYF
TRBJ2-1	-	-	15	TRBV25-1	CASSDIGRSYNEQFF
TRBJ1-3	TRBD1	-	15	TRBV12-3/TRBV12-4	CASSLQTGSGNTIYF
TRBJ2-1	TRBD2	many	13	TRBV29-1	CSVEISGGREQFF
TRBJ2-2	-	-	15	TRBV7-8	CASSLLRYPTGELFF
TRBJ1-2	-	few	16	TRBV3-1	CASSPRDLSSGYGYTF
TRBJ2-7	TRBD2	-	16	TRBV3-1	CASSQGLSGGVGEQYF
TRBJ1-5	-	few	13	TRBV19	CASKTRADQPQHF
TRBJ1-6	-	many	16	TRBV9	CASSIGGANRHSPLHF
TRBJ2-7	-	-	14	TRBV11-1	CASSYSGGAYEQYF